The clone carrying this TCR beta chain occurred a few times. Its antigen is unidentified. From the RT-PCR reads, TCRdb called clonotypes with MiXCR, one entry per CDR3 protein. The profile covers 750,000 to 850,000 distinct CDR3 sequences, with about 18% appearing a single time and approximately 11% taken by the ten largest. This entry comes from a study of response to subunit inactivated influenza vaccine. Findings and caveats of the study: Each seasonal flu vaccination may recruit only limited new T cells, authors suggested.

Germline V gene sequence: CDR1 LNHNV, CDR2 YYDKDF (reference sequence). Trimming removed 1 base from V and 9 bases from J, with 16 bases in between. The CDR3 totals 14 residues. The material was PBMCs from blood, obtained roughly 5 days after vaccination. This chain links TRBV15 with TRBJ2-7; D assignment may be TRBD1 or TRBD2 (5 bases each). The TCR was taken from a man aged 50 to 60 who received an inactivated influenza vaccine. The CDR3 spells CATSRVGRETVQYF. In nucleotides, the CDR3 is TGTGCCACCAGCAGAGTGGGCAGGGAGACAGTGCAGTACTTC.